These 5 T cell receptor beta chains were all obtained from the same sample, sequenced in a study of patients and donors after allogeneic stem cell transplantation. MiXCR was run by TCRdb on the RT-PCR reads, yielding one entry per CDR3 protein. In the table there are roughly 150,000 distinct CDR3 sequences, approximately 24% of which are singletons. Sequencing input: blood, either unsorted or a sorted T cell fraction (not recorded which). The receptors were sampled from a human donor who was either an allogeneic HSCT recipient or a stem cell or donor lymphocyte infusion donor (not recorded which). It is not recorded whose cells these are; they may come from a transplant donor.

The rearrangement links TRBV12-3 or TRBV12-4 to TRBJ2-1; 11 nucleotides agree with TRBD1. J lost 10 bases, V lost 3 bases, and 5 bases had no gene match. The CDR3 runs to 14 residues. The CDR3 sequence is CASSFGQGAGEQFF. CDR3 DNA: TGTGCCAGCAGTTTCGGACAGGGGGCTGGAGAGCAGTTCTTC.

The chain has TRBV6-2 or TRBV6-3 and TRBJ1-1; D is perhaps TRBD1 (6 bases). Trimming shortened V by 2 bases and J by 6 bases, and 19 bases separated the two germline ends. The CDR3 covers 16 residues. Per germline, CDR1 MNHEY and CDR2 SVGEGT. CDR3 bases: TGTGCCAGCAGTTACGGGCGACAGGCTTGGGCCGCTGAAGCTTTCTTT. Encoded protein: CASSYGRQAWAAEAFF.

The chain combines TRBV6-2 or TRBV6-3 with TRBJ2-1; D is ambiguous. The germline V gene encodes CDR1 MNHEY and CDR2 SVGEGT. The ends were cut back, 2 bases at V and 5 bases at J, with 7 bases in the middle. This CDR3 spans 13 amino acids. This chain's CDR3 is CASSYDWHNEQFF. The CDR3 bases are TGTGCCAGCAGTTACGACTGGCACAATGAGCAGTTCTTC.

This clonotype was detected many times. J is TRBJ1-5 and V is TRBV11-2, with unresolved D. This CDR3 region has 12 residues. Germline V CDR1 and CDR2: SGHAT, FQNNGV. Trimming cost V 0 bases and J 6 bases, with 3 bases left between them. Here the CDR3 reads CASSLDGQPQHF. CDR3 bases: TGTGCCAGCAGCTTAGATGGTCAGCCCCAGCATTTT.

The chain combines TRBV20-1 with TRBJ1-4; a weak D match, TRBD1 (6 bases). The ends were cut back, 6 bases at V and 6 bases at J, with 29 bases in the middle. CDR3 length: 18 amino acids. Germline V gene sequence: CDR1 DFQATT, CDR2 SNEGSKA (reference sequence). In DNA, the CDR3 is TGCAGTGCAGTGCGAAGGACAGCTCGCCAGAATCGATATGAAAAACTGTTTTTT. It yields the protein CSAVRRTARQNRYEKLFF.